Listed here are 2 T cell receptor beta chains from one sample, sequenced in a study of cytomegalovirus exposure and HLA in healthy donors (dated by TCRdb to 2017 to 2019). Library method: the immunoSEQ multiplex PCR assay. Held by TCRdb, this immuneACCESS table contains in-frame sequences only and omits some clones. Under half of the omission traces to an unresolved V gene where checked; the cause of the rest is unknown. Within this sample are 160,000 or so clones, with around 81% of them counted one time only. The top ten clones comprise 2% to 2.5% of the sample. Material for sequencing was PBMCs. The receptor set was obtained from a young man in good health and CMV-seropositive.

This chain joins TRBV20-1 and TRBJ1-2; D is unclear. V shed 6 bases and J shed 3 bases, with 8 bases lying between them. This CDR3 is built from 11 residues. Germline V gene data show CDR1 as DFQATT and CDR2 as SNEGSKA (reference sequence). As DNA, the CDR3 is TGCAGTGCGGGGAGGGACTATGGCTACACCTTC. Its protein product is CSAGRDYGYTF.

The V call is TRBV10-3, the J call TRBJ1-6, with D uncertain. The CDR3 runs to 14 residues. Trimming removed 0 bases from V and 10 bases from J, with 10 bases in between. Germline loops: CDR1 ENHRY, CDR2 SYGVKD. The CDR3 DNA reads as TGTGCCATCAGTGAGTCGAGGGAGAGATCACCCCTCCACTTT. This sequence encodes CAISESRERSPLHF.